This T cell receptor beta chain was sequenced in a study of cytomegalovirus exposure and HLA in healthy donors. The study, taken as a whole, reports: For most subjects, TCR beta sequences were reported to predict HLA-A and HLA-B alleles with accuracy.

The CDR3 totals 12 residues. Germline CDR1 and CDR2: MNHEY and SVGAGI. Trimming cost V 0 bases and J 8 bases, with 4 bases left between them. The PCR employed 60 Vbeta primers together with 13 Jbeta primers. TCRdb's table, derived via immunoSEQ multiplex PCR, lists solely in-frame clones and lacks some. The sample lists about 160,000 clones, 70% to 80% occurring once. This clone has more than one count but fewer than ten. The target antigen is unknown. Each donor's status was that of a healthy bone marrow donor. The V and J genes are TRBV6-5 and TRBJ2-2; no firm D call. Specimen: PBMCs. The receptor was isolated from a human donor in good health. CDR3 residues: CASSYSAGELFF. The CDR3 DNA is TGTGCCAGCAGTTACTCTGCGGGGGAGCTGTTTTTT.